This entry concerns a single T cell receptor beta chain. This entry belongs to a study of OX40 agonist ivuxolimab in advanced cancers. Clones were sequenced by immunoSEQ multiplex PCR, and TCRdb holds only the in-frame ones, with some missing. The sample comprises under 70,000 clones, about 88% of which are singletons, and around 2% rests with the top ten. CDR1 is SEHNR and CDR2 is FQNEAQ in the germline V gene (reference sequence). The CDR3 totals 15 residues. Trimming cost V 5 bases and J 5 bases; bases outside gene matches: 5. The chain carries TRBV7-9 and TRBJ2-3, with 12 bases matching TRBD2. This specimen was CD4+ or CD8+ T cells sorted from blood, taken in a trial of the OX40 agonist ivuxolimab. The sequence was collected from an adult with an advanced solid tumor such as melanoma, head and neck, liver or kidney cancer. The CDR3 loop is CASSRLAGVVDTQYF. In nucleotides, the CDR3 is TGTGCCAGCAGCCGACTAGCGGGAGTGGTAGATACGCAGTATTTT.